This is a list of T cell receptor beta chains from one sample in a study of control samples from healthy donors and cancer patients. Profiled with immunoSEQ multiplex PCR; TCRdb holds only in-frame clones, not every one. The table lists 69,000 or so clones, over 90% of them singletons, with around 2.8% in the top ten. The sample comprised blood. The receptors derive from a woman in her 30s in good health. The CDR3 runs from the conserved cysteine through the conserved F or W. The D gene is left open where the match is weak. Clone size is not always given. Where it is, it says once, few, many or a class for expanded clones.

length | D | J | size | V | DNA | CDR3
15 | TRBD1 | TRBJ1-6 | NA | TRBV27 | TGTGCCAGCGGATCCCGGGACAGGGGTAATTCACCCCTCCACTTT | CASGSRDRGNSPLHF
19 | NA | TRBJ1-6 | NA | TRBV6-6 | TGTGCCAGCAGCTACGCCCCAGCGGGTCCCGGGACAAGTAATTCACCCCTCCACTTT | CASSYAPAGPGTSNSPLHF
15 | NA | TRBJ2-1 | once | TRBV3-1/TRBV3-2 | TGTGCCAGCAGCCCCCTGGGACTCATGGGGGGTGAGCAGTTCTTC | CASSPLGLMGGEQFF
11 | NA | TRBJ1-3 | NA | TRBV6-5 | TGTGCCAGCGGCTCTGGAAACACCATATATTTT | CASGSGNTIYF
10 | NA | TRBJ1-2 | NA | TRBV29-1 | TGCAGCGTTTATGAGTCTGGCTACACCTTC | CSVYESGYTF
14 | TRBD1 | TRBJ1-1 | once | TRBV6-5 | TGTGCCAGCAGTCACGACAGGGTACGGACTGAAGCTTTCTTT | CASSHDRVRTEAFF
14 | TRBD1 | TRBJ2-4 | NA | TRBV6-1 | TGTGCCAGCAGTGAAGGGCAGGGGGACGTCATTCAGTACTTC | CASSEGQGDVIQYF
15 | NA | TRBJ2-3 | NA | TRBV5-5 | TGTGCCAGCAGCTTGTACAGGGCAGGCACAGATACGCAGTATTTT | CASSLYRAGTDTQYF
14 | NA | TRBJ1-1 | NA | TRBV14 | TGTGCCAGCAGCCAACAGACAGGATACACTGAAGCTTTCTTT | CASSQQTGYTEAFF
13 | NA | TRBJ2-5 | NA | TRBV29-1 | TGCAGCGTTCGTCGGGGGTTCGCAGAGACCCAGTACTTC | CSVRRGFAETQYF
16 | TRBD1 | TRBJ2-5 | NA | TRBV7-9 | TGTGCCAGCAGCTTACCCCGACAGGGGTACAGGGAGACCCAGTACTTC | CASSLPRQGYRETQYF
16 | NA | TRBJ2-6 | NA | TRBV11-1 | TGTGCCAGCAGCTGGGTTGGAGGATCTGGGGCCAACGTCCTGACTTTC | CASSWVGGSGANVLTF
15 | TRBD2 | TRBJ2-3 | NA | TRBV5-1 | TGCGCCAGCGCCGGAGCTAGCGGGGGGGTAGATACGCAGTATTTT | CASAGASGGVDTQYF
16 | NA | TRBJ2-1 | NA | TRBV4-1 | TGCGCCAGCAGCCAAGATTCAGGAGCCATTTACAAGTCGCAGTTCTTC | CASSQDSGAIYKSQFF
14 | TRBD1 | TRBJ1-2 | NA | TRBV29-1 | TGCAGCGTTTTACAACAGGGGGCTGACTATGGCTACACCTTC | CSVLQQGADYGYTF
13 | NA | TRBJ2-7 | NA | TRBV18 | TGTGCCAGCTCAGACGTTTTAAGGGACGAGCAGTACTTC | CASSDVLRDEQYF
14 | NA | TRBJ2-3 | NA | TRBV7-3 | TGTGCCAGCAGCCCTAACGGGGCCTCGGATACGCAGTATTTT | CASSPNGASDTQYF
13 | NA | TRBJ2-1 | NA | TRBV7-2 | TGTGCCAGCAGCCCAAGCTCCTACAATGAGCAGTTCTTC | CASSPSSYNEQFF
14 | TRBD1 | TRBJ1-5 | NA | TRBV10-3 | TGTGCCATCAGTGACCAGGGGGACTATCAGCCCCAGCATTTT | CAISDQGDYQPQHF
16 | TRBD1 | TRBJ2-7 | NA | TRBV10-3 | TGTGCCATCAGAAGTCCGGGACAGGGGAGCTCCTACGAGCAGTACTTC | CAIRSPGQGSSYEQYF
16 | TRBD2 | TRBJ2-1 | NA | TRBV9 | TGTGCCAGCAGCGTCGGCGGGGGGGCGGTATACAATGAGCAGTTCTTC | CASSVGGGAVYNEQFF
14 | NA | TRBJ1-6 | NA | TRBV19 | TGTGCCAGTAGGGAGAGGTCCTATAATTCACCCCTCCACTTT | CASRERSYNSPLHF
13 | TRBD1 | TRBJ1-1 | NA | TRBV3-1/TRBV3-2 | TGTGCCAGCAGCCACAATACAGGGGCTGAAGCTTTCTTT | CASSHNTGAEAFF
20 | TRBD2 | TRBJ2-2 | NA | TRBV3-1/TRBV3-2 | TGTGCCAGCAGCCCACAGAAGGTAGCGGGGGTGTTGCGTAGCACCGGGGAGCTGTTTTTT | CASSPQKVAGVLRSTGELFF
16 | TRBD1 | TRBJ1-1 | NA | TRBV6-5 | TGTGCCAGCAGTTACTACACGACAGGGGGCGCGACTGAAGCTTTCTTT | CASSYYTTGGATEAFF
13 | NA | TRBJ1-1 | NA | TRBV10-2 | TGCGCCAGCAGTGAGTCACCCGGGACTGAAGCTTTCTTT | CASSESPGTEAFF
15 | NA | TRBJ1-4 | once | TRBV4-2 | TGTGCCAGCAGCCAAGGTCCCCCGCCGAATGAAAAACTGTTTTTT | CASSQGPPPNEKLFF
15 | TRBD1 | TRBJ1-1 | NA | TRBV6-5 | TGTGCCAGCAAAACAGGGGTTGGAATCTCCGCTGAAGCTTTCTTT | CASKTGVGISAEAFF
15 | TRBD2 | TRBJ2-2 | NA | TRBV7-3 | TGTGCCAGCAGCTTAGCGGGGGGTTTTTCCGGGGAGCTGTTTTTT | CASSLAGGFSGELFF
14 | NA | TRBJ1-2 | few | TRBV6-4 | TGTGCCAGCAGTGAAAATCCGGGACTAAATGGCTACACCTTC | CASSENPGLNGYTF
15 | NA | TRBJ2-5 | NA | TRBV2 | TGTGCCAGCAGAGAACGAAGGACTGGGCAAGAGACCCAGTACTTC | CASRERRTGQETQYF
15 | NA | TRBJ1-5 | NA | TRBV19 | TGTGCCAGTAGTAATCTGCAGAAGAGCAATCAGCCCCAGCATTTT | CASSNLQKSNQPQHF
16 | NA | TRBJ1-4 | NA | TRBV5-8 | TGTGCCAGCAGCTCAGAGGACAGACTGATTAATGAAAAACTGTTTTTT | CASSSEDRLINEKLFF
13 | NA | TRBJ2-5 | NA | TRBV19 | TGTGCCAGTAGAGTGAGGGGTCAAGAGACCCAGTACTTC | CASRVRGQETQYF
13 | NA | TRBJ1-3 | NA | TRBV11-2 | TGTGCCAGCAGCTTAACATTGTTAGACACCATATATTTT | CASSLTLLDTIYF
15 | TRBD2 | TRBJ2-3 | NA | TRBV5-1 | TGCGCCAGCAGCATCTCTAGCGGGGGCACAGATACGCAGTATTTT | CASSISSGGTDTQYF
18 | TRBD2 | TRBJ2-1 | NA | TRBV19 | TGTGCCAGTAGTATAGCGGGACTAGCGGGGGGGCATTACAATGAGCAGTTCTTC | CASSIAGLAGGHYNEQFF
14 | NA | TRBJ1-2 | once | TRBV18 | TGTGCCAGCTCACCACTGGACGGAGACTATGGCTACACCTTC | CASSPLDGDYGYTF
15 | NA | TRBJ1-5 | NA | TRBV30 | TGTGCCTGGAGTGTAGGGGGTTATAGCAATCAGCCCCAGCATTTT | CAWSVGGYSNQPQHF
15 | TRBD1 | TRBJ1-2 | NA | TRBV25-1 | TGTGCCAGCAGTGAGTTGACAGGGGAGGACTATGGCTACACCTTC | CASSELTGEDYGYTF
16 | NA | TRBJ1-1 | NA | TRBV6-4 | TGTGCCAGCAGTGAGTCCGGAGGGATGGGGAACACTGAAGCTTTCTTT | CASSESGGMGNTEAFF
16 | TRBD2 | TRBJ2-7 | NA | TRBV28 | TGTGCCAGCAGTTTATGGCTAGCGGCAAATACCTACGAGCAGTACTTC | CASSLWLAANTYEQYF
16 | TRBD1 | TRBJ1-2 | NA | TRBV14 | TGTGCCAGCAGCTACTCCGGGACAGAATATAACTATGGCTACACCTTC | CASSYSGTEYNYGYTF
14 | NA | TRBJ2-6 | NA | TRBV7-3 | TGTGCCAGCAAACCGGGGAGTGGGGCCAACGTCCTGACTTTC | CASKPGSGANVLTF
16 | NA | TRBJ1-5 | NA | TRBV28 | TGTGCCAGCCTCCGCCCGCCAAAGGACAGAAATCAGCCCCAGCATTTT | CASLRPPKDRNQPQHF
17 | NA | TRBJ1-2 | NA | TRBV6-4 | TGTGCCAGCAGTGATTTGGCAGACCTGACCCGAAACTATGGCTACACCTTC | CASSDLADLTRNYGYTF
17 | TRBD1 | TRBJ2-3 | NA | TRBV19 | TGTGCCAGTAGTGTCGACAGGGGGGGATCTAGCACAGATACGCAGTATTTT | CASSVDRGGSSTDTQYF
13 | NA | TRBJ1-2 | NA | TRBV4-2 | TGTGCCAGCAGCCAAGATGGCTATCGTGGCTACACCTTC | CASSQDGYRGYTF
14 | TRBD1 | TRBJ2-3 | NA | TRBV11-2 | TGTGCCAGCAGCTTTAACAGGGGGGCAGATACGCAGTATTTT | CASSFNRGADTQYF
17 | TRBD1 | TRBJ2-1 | once | TRBV5-1 | TGCGCCAGCAGCTTGGTCCCCGGGACAGGGAATGACAATGAGCAGTTCTTC | CASSLVPGTGNDNEQFF
13 | NA | TRBJ1-4 | NA | TRBV6-5 | TGTGCCAGCAGTTACGCCTCCAATGAAAAACTGTTTTTT | CASSYASNEKLFF
11 | NA | TRBJ2-3 | NA | TRBV12-3/TRBV12-4 | TGTGCCAGCAGTTCACGGGATACGCAGTATTTT | CASSSRDTQYF
12 | TRBD2 | TRBJ2-7 | NA | TRBV28 | TGTGCCAGCGCCTCGCCTAGCGGGGTGGAGTACTTC | CASASPSGVEYF
16 | TRBD2 | TRBJ2-7 | NA | TRBV5-1 | TGCGCCAGCAGCTTGTATAGCGGGGGGCCCTCCTACGAGCAGTACTTC | CASSLYSGGPSYEQYF
16 | TRBD1 | TRBJ1-4 | NA | TRBV28 | TGTGCCAGCAGTCCCCCTCGGGCAGGGGGTAATGAAAAACTGTTTTTT | CASSPPRAGGNEKLFF
14 | TRBD1 | TRBJ1-2 | NA | TRBV5-1 | TGCGCCAGCAGCTTGGCCCAGGGGGGTTATGGCTACACCTTC | CASSLAQGGYGYTF
14 | NA | TRBJ1-1 | NA | TRBV5-1 | TGCGCCAGCAGCTTATCATCTCTGAACACTGAAGCTTTCTTT | CASSLSSLNTEAFF
14 | NA | TRBJ1-2 | NA | TRBV18 | TGTGCCAGCTCACCGACGGGCGTGGGCTATGGCTACACCTTC | CASSPTGVGYGYTF
13 | NA | TRBJ2-1 | NA | TRBV5-1 | TGCGCCAGCTTCACAGAGACTAACAATGAGCAGTTCTTC | CASFTETNNEQFF